Shown below are 32 T cell receptor beta chains from a single sample sequenced in a study of CXCR3-negative and CXCR3-positive naive CD8 T cells. Study-level points and caveats: More hydrophobic TRB CDR3s occurred in CXCR3-positive than in CXCR3-negative naive cells.

cDNA libraries for TRB were generated by 5' RACE incorporating UMI labels. TCRdb processed the 5' RACE reads again and assigns one entry to each CDR3 protein, with no DNA. The sample has more than 70,000 distinct CDR3 sequences. These TCRs' antigens remain unknown. Material for sequencing was naive CXCR3+ CD8+ T cells from blood. Described subset: CD45RO-CCR7+CD27+CD95- naive CD8+ T cells expressing CXCR3 (TNR3+). These receptors were collected from a human donor in good health. Some clones in this sample may be carry-over from other donors' samples.

The V and J genes are TRBV11-2 and TRBJ2-5. The CDR3 has 15 amino acids. CDR1 and CDR2 (germline): SGHAT, FQNNGV. CDR3 protein: CASSLVFGGQETQYF.

The chain links TRBV12-3 or TRBV12-4 to TRBJ2-1; TCRdb lists TRBD2, though no DNA is available to test this call. This CDR3 contains 13 residues. CDR3 sequence: CASSVAGLDEQFF.

The rearrangement joins TRBV7-2 to TRBJ2-3; the TRBD2 assignment by TCRdb is unverifiable without DNA. CDR3 length equals 15 residues. CDR1 is SGHTA, CDR2 FQGNSA, per germline. The CDR3 loop reads CASSLAWTTRDTQYF.

V and J are TRBV23-1 and TRBJ2-5; TCRdb reports TRBD2, a call that lacks DNA to check it against. TRBV23-1 is assigned to the ORF class and has an uncertain function. The CDR3 is made up of 14 amino acids. CDR3 sequence reads: CASSQRGRQETQYF.

The V and J genes are TRBV3-1 and TRBJ2-2; with no DNA, the TCRdb D assignment of TRBD1 cannot be verified. The CDR3 has 16 residues. Germline V gene data show CDR1 as LGHDT and CDR2 as YNNKEL (reference sequence). The CDR3 loop is CASSQEQGWDTGELFF.

V and J are TRBV18 and TRBJ2-1; TCRdb's D gene call, TRBD2, goes unchecked for lack of DNA. CDR1 is KGHSH and CDR2 is LQKENI in the germline V gene. The CDR3 runs to 15 residues. The CDR3 spells CASSPDSGVEDEQFF.

This chain connects TRBV7-9 to TRBJ1-5; TCRdb calls TRBD1, which cannot be checked without DNA. CDR1 and CDR2 from the germline V gene are SEHNR and FQNEAQ (reference sequence). CDR3 length: 16 amino acids. The CDR3 here is CASSLHRGDSNQPQHF.

This sequence joins TRBV28 and TRBJ1-5. Germline CDR1 and CDR2: MDHEN and SYDVKM. This CDR3 has 15 amino acids. The CDR3 reads CASSLLRGSNQPQHF.

The chain carries TRBV29-1 and TRBJ2-7; TCRdb returns TRBD1, unconfirmable since there is no DNA. The germline V gene has CDR1 SQVTM and CDR2 ANQGSEA. The CDR3 has 13 residues. This chain's CDR3 is CSVTTNRGDEQYF.

The chain is built from TRBV9 and TRBJ2-1; there is no DNA to check the TCRdb D call of TRBD2. Germline V gives CDR1 SGDLS, CDR2 YYNGEE. This CDR3 spans 15 amino acids. CDR3: CASSVGASGFNEQFF.

The genes are TRBV28 and TRBJ1-1. Looked up from germline, CDR1 is MDHEN and CDR2 is SYDVKM. This CDR3 contains 14 residues. The CDR3 loop reads CASSLGSGSTEAFF.

The chain uses TRBV12-3 or TRBV12-4 and TRBJ2-7; the TCRdb D gene call, TRBD1, has no DNA to confirm it. The CDR3 length is 15 residues. The chain's CDR3 is CASSQYDSSYYEQYF.

The CDR3 sequence is CASSNTGTRTYEQYF. The chain links TRBV6-5 to TRBJ2-7; with no DNA, the TCRdb D assignment of TRBD1 cannot be verified. The CDR3 covers 15 residues. Germline lookup yields CDR1 MNHEY and CDR2 SVGAGI.

This chain uses TRBV12-3 or TRBV12-4 with TRBJ1-5. This CDR3 has 12 amino acids. The CDR3 sequence: CASSLRRYPQHF.

CDR3 in amino acids: CASGPTGTAYYEQYF. V and J are TRBV28 and TRBJ2-7; the D call from TCRdb, TRBD1, cannot be confirmed without DNA. Germline V CDR1 and CDR2: MDHEN, SYDVKM. The CDR3 covers 15 residues.

V gene TRBV4-2 combines with J gene TRBJ2-1; TCRdb's D gene call, TRBD2, goes unchecked for lack of DNA. CDR3 size: 16 residues. The germline gives CDR1 LGHNA, CDR2 YNFKEQ. CDR3 residues: CASSHAPVLDYNEQFF.

This chain joins TRBV28 and TRBJ2-2; without DNA, the TCRdb call of TRBD1 cannot be checked. CDR1 is MDHEN, CDR2 SYDVKM, per germline. The CDR3 consists of 13 residues. CDR3: CASSFGGLGELFF.

The chain recombines TRBV19 with TRBJ1-5; TCRdb proposes TRBD1, but this gene call is untestable without DNA. There are 13 residues in the CDR3. In germline, CDR1 is LNHDA, CDR2 SQIVND (reference sequence). The CDR3: CATWGGIDQPQHF.

This chain uses TRBV12-3 or TRBV12-4 with TRBJ2-7; TCRdb returns TRBD1, unconfirmable since there is no DNA. The CDR3 sequence is 12 residues long. The CDR3 loop is CASTPPGGEQYF.

This sequence joins TRBV28 and TRBJ2-1; the TCRdb call, TRBD1, lacks DNA for checking. The CDR3 loop spans 15 amino acids. The germline V gene has CDR1 MDHEN and CDR2 SYDVKM. CDR3: CASSFLGGAYNEQFF.

The rearrangement joins TRBV5-1 to TRBJ1-6; TCRdb indicates TRBD1, and absent DNA this call remains unverified. CDR3 length equals 17 residues. Germline V CDR1 and CDR2: SGHRS, YFSETQ. CDR3 protein: CASSPLDASSYNSPLHF.

This chain joins TRBV14 and TRBJ2-5; TCRdb calls TRBD1, which cannot be checked without DNA. The CDR3 sequence is 16 residues long. CDR1 and CDR2 from the germline V gene are SGHDN and FVKESK. The chain's CDR3 is CASSQGGQGYQETQYF.

The chain employs TRBV10-3 and TRBJ2-6. Germline V gene lookup returns CDR1 ENHRY and CDR2 SYGVKD. The CDR3 loop spans 16 amino acids. The CDR3: CAISASWGSGANVLTF.

The rearrangement links TRBV2 to TRBJ2-5; TCRdb selects TRBD2, and the lack of DNA leaves this call unchecked. The CDR3 has 16 residues. The germline V gene has CDR1 SNHLY and CDR2 FYNNEI. CDR3: CASGGGLAGTEETQYF.

The chain is built from TRBV11-3 and TRBJ2-1; the D gene TCRdb calls, TRBD1, cannot be checked with no DNA. The germline gives CDR1 SGHNT, CDR2 YENEEA. CDR3 length: 14 amino acids. Here the CDR3 reads CASSSQGSYNEQFF.

V gene TRBV29-1 combines with J gene TRBJ2-1; TCRdb selects TRBD2, and the lack of DNA leaves this call unchecked. This CDR3 is built from 13 residues. The germline CDR1 and CDR2 sequences are SQVTM and ANQGSEA. CDR3 residues: CSVEGTGPHEQFF.

This sequence joins TRBV20-1 and TRBJ2-3; TCRdb lists TRBD2, though no DNA is available to test this call. The CDR3 is 15 residues long. Germline V gene lookup returns CDR1 DFQATT and CDR2 SNEGSKA (reference sequence). The chain's CDR3 is CSAEDRDGPTDTQYF.

J is TRBJ2-7 and V is TRBV20-1; TCRdb's D gene call, TRBD2, goes unchecked for lack of DNA. CDR1 is DFQATT and CDR2 is SNEGSKA in the germline V gene (reference sequence). This CDR3 spans 13 amino acids. CDR3 residues: CSAPLSPSYEQYF.

J is TRBJ1-1 and V is TRBV6-6; TCRdb calls TRBD1, which cannot be checked without DNA. The V gene's germline CDR1 is MNHNY and CDR2 SVGAGI (reference sequence). The CDR3 contains 13 residues. Here the CDR3 reads CATQGGAGTEAFF.

The rearrangement joins TRBV12-3 or TRBV12-4 to TRBJ1-3. The CDR3 sequence is 15 residues long. CDR3 residues: CASSSDSSSGNTIYF.

The gene calls are TRBV29-1 and TRBJ2-1; TCRdb's D call of TRBD2 is untestable without DNA. This CDR3 is 15 amino acids long. Germline CDR1 and CDR2: SQVTM and ANQGSEA. CDR3 sequence: CSVDWGRTAPNEQFF.

The CDR3 reads CSVTSPVTYEQYF. J is TRBJ2-7 and V is TRBV29-1; TCRdb names TRBD2, which stays unverified in the absence of DNA. The CDR3 consists of 13 residues. The germline V gene encodes CDR1 SQVTM and CDR2 ANQGSEA.